Below are 15 T cell receptor beta chains sequenced from a single sample in a study of cytomegalovirus exposure and HLA in healthy donors. PCR used 60 Vbeta primers and 13 Jbeta primers. Clones were sequenced by immunoSEQ multiplex PCR, and TCRdb holds only the in-frame ones, with some missing. This sample lists roughly 140,000 clones; its ten largest clones have 2% to 3%. Input material: PBMCs. These receptors were taken from a man aged 40-50 years in good health and CMV-seronegative.

This sequence joins TRBV5-1 and TRBJ1-1; TRBD1 aligns across 10 bases. The CDR3 is 15 amino acids. The germline V gene encodes CDR1 SGHRS and CDR2 YFSETQ. After removal of 5 bases from V and 5 bases from J, the junction contained 9 bases not matched to a gene. DNA of the CDR3: TGCGCCAGCAGTTCCGCCGGGACAGGGGATACTGAAGCTTTCTTT. Protein product: CASSSAGTGDTEAFF.

The chain uses TRBV11-2 and TRBJ2-3, with 11 positions matching TRBD2. With 3 bases clipped from V and 6 bases from J, the junction kept 8 bases outside the gene matches. The CDR3 has 16 residues. Germline V gene sequence: CDR1 SGHAT, CDR2 FQNNGV. The CDR3 sequence: CASSFNLAGGLDTQYF. Here the CDR3 DNA reads TGTGCCAGCAGCTTCAACTTAGCGGGGGGGCTGGATACGCAGTATTTT.

V usage is TRBV4-2 and J usage is TRBJ2-7; D possibly corresponds to TRBD2 (5 bases). The CDR3 contains 16 residues. V lost 0 bases and J 2 bases, leaving 14 bases between the germline ends. Germline-derived CDR1 and CDR2 are LGHNA and YNFKEQ. The DNA of the CDR3 is TGTGCCAGCAGCCAAGAAATGAGCGGCACAACCTACGAGCAGTACTTC. It is translated as CASSQEMSGTTYEQYF.

The V and J genes are TRBV14 and TRBJ2-7, with D possibly TRBD2 on 5 matching bases. CDR1 and CDR2 (germline): SGHDN, FVKESK. This CDR3 comprises 14 residues. Trimming pared 3 bases from V and 5 bases from J, leaving 14 bases between. Here the CDR3 DNA reads TGTGCCAGCAGCCATAAACAGCCGGGAAACGAGCAGTACTTC. Residues: CASSHKQPGNEQYF.

The V call is TRBV4-3, the J call TRBJ2-7; TRBD2 is a possible D gene (5 bases). The V gene lost 6 bases and the J gene lost 3 bases, with 12 bases spanning the gap. There are 13 residues in the CDR3. Germline V lookup: CDR1 LGHNA, CDR2 YSLEER. The CDR3 here is CASSQDGLYEQYF. DNA of the CDR3: TGCGCCAGCAGTCAGGACGGACTCTACGAGCAGTACTTC.

The gene calls are TRBV7-2 and TRBJ2-7; TRBD2 matches 14 bases. V gave up 4 bases and J gave up 6 bases; unmatched junction bases: 5. The CDR3 runs 15 residues. Germline CDR1 reads SGHTA; CDR2 reads FQGNSA. The CDR3 region is CASSYGTSGGSEQYF. In DNA form, the CDR3 reads TGTGCCAGCAGCTACGGGACTAGCGGGGGTTCCGAGCAGTACTTC.

The chain uses TRBV27 and TRBJ1-2, with 11 bases fitting TRBD1. CDR1 and CDR2 from the germline V gene are MNHEY and SMNVEV (reference sequence). The junction had 5 bases not matched to a gene; V was cut back by 4 bases and J by 4 bases. The CDR3 consists of 15 residues. CDR3 region: CASSSGQGAFYGYTF. The CDR3 DNA follows: TGTGCCAGCAGTTCCGGACAGGGGGCCTTCTATGGCTACACCTTC.

The rearrangement uses TRBV7-2 and TRBJ2-1; 9 bases are a match to TRBD2. The ends lost 1 base at V and 7 bases at J; junction bases unmatched: 5. Germline V gene lookup returns CDR1 SGHTA and CDR2 FQGNSA. The CDR3 length is 15 residues. This chain's CDR3 is CASSLGGSGGNEQFF. The CDR3 DNA follows: TGTGCCAGCAGCTTAGGCGGTAGCGGGGGAAATGAGCAGTTCTTC. The whole variable domain, remainder taken from reference TRBV7-2 and TRBJ2-1, is GAGVSQSPSNKVTEKGKDVELRCDPISGHTALYWYRQSLGQGLEFLIYFQGNSAPDKSGLPSDRFSAERTGGSVSTLTIQRTQQEDSAVYLCASSLGGSGGNEQFFGPGTRLTVL.

This chain connects TRBV6-6 to TRBJ1-1; D remains unclear. The germline V gene has CDR1 MNHNY and CDR2 SVGAGI (reference sequence). The CDR3 has 15 residues. V lost 6 bases and J 2 bases, leaving 16 bases between the germline ends. CDR3 coding DNA: TGTGCCAGCAGGCAGACACTGAGAACCAACACTGAAGCTTTCTTT. Translating gives CASRQTLRTNTEAFF.

This chain uses TRBV27 with TRBJ2-3; 7 positions agree with TRBD1. Germline CDR1 is MNHEY and CDR2 is SMNVEV (reference sequence). V was clipped by 3 bases and J by 2 bases; unmatched bases: 5. The CDR3 contains 15 residues. The CDR3 loop is CASSFDRVITDTQYF. CDR3 nucleotide sequence: TGTGCCAGCAGTTTCGACAGGGTGATCACAGATACGCAGTATTTT.

J is TRBJ1-5 and V is TRBV27; D ambiguous. The CDR3 loop spans 15 amino acids. Trimming removed 4 bases from V and 0 bases from J, with 10 bases in between. Per germline, CDR1 MNHEY and CDR2 SMNVEV (reference sequence). The CDR3 spells CASSYTPYSNQPQHF. As DNA, the CDR3 is TGTGCCAGCAGTTATACACCTTATAGCAATCAGCCCCAGCATTTT.

V usage is TRBV5-6 and J usage is TRBJ1-3; tentative D call: TRBD1 (5 bases). Germline CDR1 SGHDT, CDR2 YYEEEE. The ends were cut back, 0 bases at V and 8 bases at J, with 9 bases in the middle. The CDR3 totals 13 residues. The CDR3: CASSLGPTDTIYF. For the CDR3, the DNA is TGTGCCAGCAGCTTGGGACCGACAGACACCATATATTTT.

This sequence joins TRBV9 and TRBJ2-1; the D gene is possibly TRBD2 (6 bases). CDR3 length equals 13 residues. V was clipped by 4 bases and J by 7 bases, with 12 bases between them. Germline loops: CDR1 SGDLS, CDR2 YYNGEE. The CDR3 loop reads CASSLHGGNEQFF. The CDR3 DNA reads TGTGCCAGCAGCCTCCATGGAGGGAATGAGCAGTTCTTC.

The chain combines TRBV5-1 with TRBJ1-2; 7 nucleotides line up with TRBD1. Germline lookup yields CDR1 SGHRS and CDR2 YFSETQ. The CDR3 is 15 residues long. The junction had 5 bases not matched to a gene; V was cut back by 0 bases and J by 3 bases. This CDR3 is CASSLGQGRDYGYTF. CDR3 bases: TGCGCCAGCAGCTTGGGACAGGGTCGGGACTATGGCTACACCTTC.

The chain has TRBV10-3 and TRBJ1-2, with D unclear. V dropped 2 bases and J dropped 6 bases, with 16 bases sitting between them. The CDR3 contains 15 residues. Germline CDR1 and CDR2: ENHRY and SYGVKD. The DNA for the CDR3 is TGTGCCATCAGTGAGCCGAGCCGACCCGAGGATGGCTACACCTTC. Translation: CAISEPSRPEDGYTF.